Listed below are T cell receptor beta chains from one sample, sequenced in a study of shared clonotypes between healthy human individuals. Only in-frame clones appear in the TCRdb table, and some are missing; sequencing was by immunoSEQ multiplex PCR. The sample includes some 1.5 million clones, under 99% of them seen just once. What was sequenced was naive CD4+ T cells sorted from blood. All receptors derive from a man younger than 40 in good health. Each CDR3 is given with its conserved first and last residue. Each record gives: V gene, clone size, J gene, D gene, CDR3 DNA, CDR3 protein. D genes are given only for firm matches. Clone size is stated in some rows and not others, as once, few, many or a class when expanded.

TRBV7-2,once,TRBJ2-7,TRBD2,TGTGCCAGCAGCTTCTTCCAGCGGGAGGGCTACGAGCAGTACTTC,CASSFFQREGYEQYF
TRBV27,.,TRBJ2-3,.,TGTGCCAGCAGTTTACTACCCAGCACAGATACGCAGTATTTT,CASSLLPSTDTQYF
TRBV9,.,TRBJ2-1,TRBD2,TGTGCCAGCAGCAGAACGTCAGGAGGACTAGCGGGGGCATTGAATGAGCAGTTCTTC,CASSRTSGGLAGALNEQFF
TRBV18,once,TRBJ1-1,.,TGTGCCAGCTCACCACCATTGGACAGACGAGCTTTCTTT,CASSPPLDRRAFF
TRBV25-1,.,TRBJ1-4,.,TGTGCCAGCAGTGAACCCCGGGGGAGGGGGGAAAAACTGTTTTTT,CASSEPRGRGEKLFF
TRBV4-3,.,TRBJ2-2,TRBD2,TGCGCCAGCAGCCAAGAGAAGCGGGACTATCCCGGGGAGCTGTTTTTT,CASSQEKRDYPGELFF
TRBV10-3,.,TRBJ2-1,TRBD2,TGTGCCATCAGAACTAGCGGAGACCGGAATGAGCAGTTCTTC,CAIRTSGDRNEQFF
TRBV5-1,.,TRBJ2-1,TRBD2,TGCGCCAGCAAAAGTGGCGGGAGGGCGATTGAGCAGTTCTTC,CASKSGGRAIEQFF
TRBV7-9,.,TRBJ2-3,TRBD2,TGTGCCAGCAGTCCCGGGACTAGCCACACAGATACGCAGTATTTT,CASSPGTSHTDTQYF
TRBV27,once,TRBJ2-1,TRBD1,TGTGCCAGCAGTATCGAATCGACAGGGGCCAGCTCCTACAATGAGCAGTTCTTC,CASSIESTGASSYNEQFF
TRBV4-3,.,TRBJ1-1,.,TGCGCCAGCAGCCAAGATTCTTGGGCAGGGAGGACTGAAGCTTTCTTT,CASSQDSWAGRTEAFF
TRBV11-2,.,TRBJ2-7,.,TGTGCCAGCAGCTCGACTAGAAGGGTCTACGAGCAGTACTTC,CASSSTRRVYEQYF
TRBV29-1,.,TRBJ2-2,TRBD2,TGCAGCGTTGGCGGGAGGGCCGCCGGGGAGCTGTTTTTT,CSVGGRAAGELFF
TRBV4-3,.,TRBJ2-7,.,TGCGCCAGCAGCCAAAGATCAGGGGACCCCTCCTACGAGCAGTACTTC,CASSQRSGDPSYEQYF
TRBV18,.,TRBJ1-3,.,TGTGCCAGCTCACCACTTGGGACAACAAGTGCTGGAAACACCATATATTTT,CASSPLGTTSAGNTIYF
TRBV5-5,.,TRBJ2-7,.,TGTGCCAGCAGCTTCCTGACGGACAGCTACGAGCAGTACTTC,CASSFLTDSYEQYF
TRBV6-5,.,TRBJ1-5,.,TGTGCCAGCAGACAGAATAGCAATCAGCCCCAGCATTTT,CASRQNSNQPQHF
TRBV9,.,TRBJ1-2,TRBD1,TGTGCCAGCAGCGCCGACAGGGGGGGCTATGGCTACACCTTC,CASSADRGGYGYTF
TRBV5-4,.,TRBJ2-7,TRBD1,TGTGCCAGCAGCTCAGGACAGGGGAGGAACGAGCAGTACTTC,CASSSGQGRNEQYF
TRBV5-1,.,TRBJ2-7,.,TGCGCCAGCAGCTTGGCCATAGGGCTAAGCTCCTACGAGCAGTACTTC,CASSLAIGLSSYEQYF
TRBV19,.,TRBJ1-2,.,TGTGCCAGTAGTATCCGGGGAGGAGGCTACACCTTC,CASSIRGGGYTF
TRBV9,.,TRBJ2-3,.,TGTGCCAGCAGCGCAGCGGACCGCACAGATACGCAGTATTTT,CASSAADRTDTQYF
TRBV7-2,.,TRBJ2-3,.,TGTGCCAGCAGCTTAGGGAACCACAGGGTTGATACGCAGTATTTT,CASSLGNHRVDTQYF
TRBV6-6,once,TRBJ1-5,.,TGTGCCAGCAGTTACGATCAGGGCAATCAGCCCCAGCATTTT,CASSYDQGNQPQHF
TRBV5-6,once,TRBJ2-7,.,TGTGCCAGCAGCCTCCAGGGCGTTTCCTACTACGAGCAGTACTTC,CASSLQGVSYYEQYF
TRBV27,.,TRBJ2-6,.,TGTGCCAGCACTTTCGGTCGGCGTATGTCTTGGGCCAACGTCCTGACTTTC,CASTFGRRMSWANVLTF
TRBV10-3,.,TRBJ2-3,.,TGTGCCATCTCCTATCGGGGCGGGGGCACAGATACGCAGTATTTT,CAISYRGGGTDTQYF
TRBV6-5,.,TRBJ1-4,.,TGTGCCAGCAGTTACCGGGGTAGAAATGAAAAACTGTTTTTT,CASSYRGRNEKLFF
TRBV9,.,TRBJ1-1,.,TGTGCCAGCAGCCCCAAGGGGGTGACTGAAGCTTTCTTT,CASSPKGVTEAFF
TRBV2,.,TRBJ2-1,.,TGTGCCAGCAGGGAACGGGACATTTACAATGAGCAGTTCTTC,CASRERDIYNEQFF
TRBV2,.,TRBJ1-1,.,TGTGCCAGCAGTGAAAGGGGACATTGGGTGGCTTTCTTT,CASSERGHWVAFF
TRBV5-1,.,TRBJ2-5,.,TGCGCCAGCAGCTTGGCAGGGTATGAGGAGACCCAGTACTTC,CASSLAGYEETQYF
TRBV9,.,TRBJ2-7,.,TGTGCCAGCAGCCCTCAAGTTAGGGGGGGCTACGAGCAGTACTTC,CASSPQVRGGYEQYF
TRBV5-5,.,TRBJ1-2,TRBD1,TGTGCCAGCAGCATTGACAGGGAGAGAGCTAACTATGGCTACACCTTC,CASSIDRERANYGYTF
TRBV5-1,.,TRBJ2-3,TRBD1,TGCGCCAGCAGCGTACCCACAGGGGCTAGAGGCACAGATACGCAGTATTTT,CASSVPTGARGTDTQYF
TRBV7-2,.,TRBJ2-7,.,TGTGCCAGCAGCTTAGCACAGGGACCTTCCTACGAGCAGTACTTC,CASSLAQGPSYEQYF
TRBV28,.,TRBJ2-5,.,TGTGCCAGCAGTTTTTTACGGGGGATGGGGCAAGAGACCCAGTACTTC,CASSFLRGMGQETQYF
TRBV5-1,.,TRBJ2-1,.,TGCGCCAGCAGCAGGAACCCCTCAAGCTCCTACAATGAGCAGTTCTTC,CASSRNPSSSYNEQFF
TRBV10-3,.,TRBJ2-3,TRBD2,TGTGCCATCACTAGTACTAGCGGCGGAGATACGCAGTATTTT,CAITSTSGGDTQYF
TRBV11-2,.,TRBJ2-7,TRBD2,TGTGCCAGCAGCCCGCGGACAGGGTTAGGACTAGCGGACTCCTACGAGCAGTACTTC,CASSPRTGLGLADSYEQYF
TRBV28,.,TRBJ1-1,.,TGTGCCAGCAGTAGACAGCTGAACACTGAAGCTTTCTTT,CASSRQLNTEAFF
TRBV7-7,.,TRBJ2-1,.,TGTGCCAGCAGCCCCCGCGGCTACAATGAGCAGTTCTTC,CASSPRGYNEQFF
TRBV6-5,.,TRBJ1-5,.,TGTGCCAGTCACAGTGGGGGAGGTGGCAATCAGCCCCAGCATTTT,CASHSGGGGNQPQHF
TRBV10-3,.,TRBJ2-2,.,TGTGCCATCGGAGAGGACCGAAACACCGGGGAGCTGTTTTTT,CAIGEDRNTGELFF
TRBV5-4,.,TRBJ1-1,.,TGTGCCAGCACCCCGAGGGGTTCGAACACTGAAGCTTTCTTT,CASTPRGSNTEAFF
TRBV10-3,.,TRBJ2-1,TRBD2,TGTGCCTACTCAAGCGGGAGGGAAGCCAATGAGCAGTTCTTC,CAYSSGREANEQFF
TRBV11-1,.,TRBJ1-4,TRBD1,TGTGCCAGCAGCTTAGTGGTGGGACAGGTAGATGAAAAACTGTTTTTT,CASSLVVGQVDEKLFF